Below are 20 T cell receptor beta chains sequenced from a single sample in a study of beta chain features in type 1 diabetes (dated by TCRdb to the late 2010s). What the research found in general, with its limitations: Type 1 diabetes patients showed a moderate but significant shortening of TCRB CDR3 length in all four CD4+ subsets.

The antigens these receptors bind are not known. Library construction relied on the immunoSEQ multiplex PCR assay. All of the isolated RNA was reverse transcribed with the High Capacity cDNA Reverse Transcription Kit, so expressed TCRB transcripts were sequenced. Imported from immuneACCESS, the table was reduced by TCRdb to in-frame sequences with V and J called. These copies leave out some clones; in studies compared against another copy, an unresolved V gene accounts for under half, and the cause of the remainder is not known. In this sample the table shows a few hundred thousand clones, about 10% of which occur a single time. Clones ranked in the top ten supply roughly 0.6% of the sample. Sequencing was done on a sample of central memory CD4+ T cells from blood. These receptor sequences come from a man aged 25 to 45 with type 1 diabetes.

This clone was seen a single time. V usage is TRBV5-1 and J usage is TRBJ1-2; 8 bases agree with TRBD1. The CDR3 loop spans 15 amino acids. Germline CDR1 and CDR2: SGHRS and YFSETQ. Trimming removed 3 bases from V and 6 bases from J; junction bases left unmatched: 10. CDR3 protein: CASSSTGDGLDGYTF. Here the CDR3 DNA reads TGCGCCAGCAGCTCGACAGGGGACGGTCTTGATGGCTACACCTTC.

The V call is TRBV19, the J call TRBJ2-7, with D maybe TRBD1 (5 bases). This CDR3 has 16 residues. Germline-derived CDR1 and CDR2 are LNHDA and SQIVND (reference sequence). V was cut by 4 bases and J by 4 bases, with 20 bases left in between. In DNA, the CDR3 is TGTGCCAGTAGTAGGCCGGACAACACCGGAACATACGAGCAGTACTTC. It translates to CASSRPDNTGTYEQYF. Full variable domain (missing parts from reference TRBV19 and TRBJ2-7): DGGITQSPKYLFRKEGQNVTLSCEQNLNHDAMYWYRQDPGQGLRLIYYSQIVNDFQKGDIAEGYSVSREKKESFPLTVTSAQKNPTAFYLCASSRPDNTGTYEQYFGPGTRLTVT.

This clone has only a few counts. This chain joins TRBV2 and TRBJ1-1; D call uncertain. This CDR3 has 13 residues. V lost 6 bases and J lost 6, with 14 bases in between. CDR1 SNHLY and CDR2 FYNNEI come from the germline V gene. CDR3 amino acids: CASRRPPGPEAFF. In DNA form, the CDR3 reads TGTGCCAGCAGGCGACCACCCGGACCTGAAGCTTTCTTT. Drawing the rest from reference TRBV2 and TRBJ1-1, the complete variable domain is EPEVTQTPSHQVTQMGQEVILRCVPISNHLYFYWYRQILGQKVEFLVSFYNNEISEKSEIFDDQFSVERPDGSNFTLKIRSTKLEDSAMYFCASRRPPGPEAFFGQGTRLTVV.

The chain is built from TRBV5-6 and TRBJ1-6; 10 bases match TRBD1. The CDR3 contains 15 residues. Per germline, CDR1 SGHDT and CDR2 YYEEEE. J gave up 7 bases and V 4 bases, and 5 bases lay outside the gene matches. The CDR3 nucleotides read TGTGCCAGCAGCGCGGGACAGGGGTGGAATTCACCCCTCCACTTT. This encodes CASSAGQGWNSPLHF.

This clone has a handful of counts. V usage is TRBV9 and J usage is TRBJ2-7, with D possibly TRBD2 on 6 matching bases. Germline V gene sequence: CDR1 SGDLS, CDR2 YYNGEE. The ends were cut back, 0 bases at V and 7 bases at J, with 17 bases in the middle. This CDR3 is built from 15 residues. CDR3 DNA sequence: TGTGCCAGCAGCGTAGGGGGACTGGGGTACCAGGAGCAGTACTTC. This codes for CASSVGGLGYQEQYF.

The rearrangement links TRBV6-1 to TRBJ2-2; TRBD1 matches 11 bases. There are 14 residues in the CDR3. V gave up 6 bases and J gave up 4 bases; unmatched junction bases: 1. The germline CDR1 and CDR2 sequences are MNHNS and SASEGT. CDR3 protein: CASRDRGRTGELFF. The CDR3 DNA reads TGTGCCAGCAGGGACAGGGGGCGCACCGGGGAGCTGTTTTTT.

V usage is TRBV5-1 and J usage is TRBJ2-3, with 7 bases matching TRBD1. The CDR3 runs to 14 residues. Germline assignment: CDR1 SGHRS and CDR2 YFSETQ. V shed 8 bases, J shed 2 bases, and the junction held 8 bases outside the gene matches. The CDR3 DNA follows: TGCGCCAGTAGAACAGGGGTCCACACAGATACGCAGTATTTT. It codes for CASRTGVHTDTQYF.

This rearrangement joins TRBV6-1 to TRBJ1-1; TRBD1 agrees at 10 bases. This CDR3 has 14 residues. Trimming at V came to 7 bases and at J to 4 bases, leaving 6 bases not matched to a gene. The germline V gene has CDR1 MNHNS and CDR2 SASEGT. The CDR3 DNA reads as TGTGCCAGCATCCCGACAGGGGGCATCACTGAAGCTTTCTTT. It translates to CASIPTGGITEAFF.

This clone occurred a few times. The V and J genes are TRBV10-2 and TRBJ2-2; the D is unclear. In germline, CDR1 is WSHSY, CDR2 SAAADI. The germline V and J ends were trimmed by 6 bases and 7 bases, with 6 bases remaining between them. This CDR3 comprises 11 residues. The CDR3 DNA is TGCGCCAGCAGCGCGGACGGGGAGCTGTTTTTT. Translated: CASSADGELFF.

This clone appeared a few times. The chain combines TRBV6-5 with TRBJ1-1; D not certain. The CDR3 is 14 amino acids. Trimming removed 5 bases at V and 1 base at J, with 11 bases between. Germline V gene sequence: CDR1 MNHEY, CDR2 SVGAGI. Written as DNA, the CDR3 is TGTGCCAGCAGTCGCTCGGATTGGAACACTGAAGCTTTCTTT. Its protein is CASSRSDWNTEAFF.

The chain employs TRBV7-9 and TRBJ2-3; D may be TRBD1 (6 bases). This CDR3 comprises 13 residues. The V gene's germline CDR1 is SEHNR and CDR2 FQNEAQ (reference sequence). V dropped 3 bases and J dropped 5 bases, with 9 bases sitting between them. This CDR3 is CASSFGQLDTQYF. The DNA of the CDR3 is TGTGCCAGCAGCTTCGGACAGCTAGATACGCAGTATTTT.

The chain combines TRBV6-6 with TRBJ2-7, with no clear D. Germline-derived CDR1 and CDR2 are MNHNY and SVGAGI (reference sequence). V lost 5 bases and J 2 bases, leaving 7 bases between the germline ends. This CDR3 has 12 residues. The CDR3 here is CASSAKPYEQYF. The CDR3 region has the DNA TGTGCCAGCAGTGCGAAGCCCTACGAGCAGTACTTC.

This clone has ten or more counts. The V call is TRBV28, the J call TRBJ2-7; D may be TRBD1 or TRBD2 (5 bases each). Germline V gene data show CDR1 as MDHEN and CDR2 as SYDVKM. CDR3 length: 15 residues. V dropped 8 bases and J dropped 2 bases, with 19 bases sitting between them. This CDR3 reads CASHHSGARTYEQYF. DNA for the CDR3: TGTGCCAGCCACCATTCCGGGGCTCGAACCTACGAGCAGTACTTC.

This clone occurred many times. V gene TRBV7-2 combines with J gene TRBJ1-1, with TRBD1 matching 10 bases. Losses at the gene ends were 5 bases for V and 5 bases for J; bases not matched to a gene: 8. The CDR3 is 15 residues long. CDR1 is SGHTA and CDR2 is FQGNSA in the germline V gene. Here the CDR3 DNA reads TGTGCCAGCAGCCCGTCCCGGGACAGGGGAACTGAAGCTTTCTTT. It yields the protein CASSPSRDRGTEAFF.

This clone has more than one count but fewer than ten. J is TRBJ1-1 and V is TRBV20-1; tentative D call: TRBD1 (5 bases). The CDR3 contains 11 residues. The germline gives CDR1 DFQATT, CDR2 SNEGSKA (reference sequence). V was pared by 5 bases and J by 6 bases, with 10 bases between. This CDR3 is CSAGGAPEAFF. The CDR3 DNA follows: TGCAGTGCTGGTGGGGCTCCTGAAGCTTTCTTT.

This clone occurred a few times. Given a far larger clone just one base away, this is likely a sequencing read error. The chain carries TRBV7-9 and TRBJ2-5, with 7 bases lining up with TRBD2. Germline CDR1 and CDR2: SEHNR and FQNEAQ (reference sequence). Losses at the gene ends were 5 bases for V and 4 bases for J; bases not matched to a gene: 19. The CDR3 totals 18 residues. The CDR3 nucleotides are TGTGCCAGCAGCCCCCTTAGGGGCGCGGGAGTGCAGGGAGAGACCCAGTACTTC. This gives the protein CASSPLRGAGVQGETQYF.

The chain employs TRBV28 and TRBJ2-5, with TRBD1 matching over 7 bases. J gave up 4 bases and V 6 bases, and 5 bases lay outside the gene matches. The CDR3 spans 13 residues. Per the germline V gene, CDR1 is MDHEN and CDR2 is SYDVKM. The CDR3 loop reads CASRTGSLETQYF. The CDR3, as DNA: TGTGCCAGCAGGACAGGGAGCCTAGAGACCCAGTACTTC.

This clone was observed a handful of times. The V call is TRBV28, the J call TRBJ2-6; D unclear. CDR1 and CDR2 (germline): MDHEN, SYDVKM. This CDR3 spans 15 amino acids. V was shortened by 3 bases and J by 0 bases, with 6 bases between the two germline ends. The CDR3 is CASSLPGSGANVLTF. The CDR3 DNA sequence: TGTGCCAGCAGTTTGCCGGGCTCTGGGGCCAACGTCCTGACTTTC.

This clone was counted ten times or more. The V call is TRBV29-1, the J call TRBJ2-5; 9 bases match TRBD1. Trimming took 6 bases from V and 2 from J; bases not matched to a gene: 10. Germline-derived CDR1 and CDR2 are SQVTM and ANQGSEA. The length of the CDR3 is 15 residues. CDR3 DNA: TGCAGCGTCGCCAGCCCGGGACAGGGACAAGAGACCCAGTACTTC. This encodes CSVASPGQGQETQYF. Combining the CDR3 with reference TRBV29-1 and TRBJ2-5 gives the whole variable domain SAVISQKPSRDICQRGTSLTIQCQVDSQVTMMFWYRQQPGQSLTLIATANQGSEATYESGFVIDKFPISRPNLTFSTLTVSNMSPEDSSIYLCSVASPGQGQETQYFGPGTRLLVL.

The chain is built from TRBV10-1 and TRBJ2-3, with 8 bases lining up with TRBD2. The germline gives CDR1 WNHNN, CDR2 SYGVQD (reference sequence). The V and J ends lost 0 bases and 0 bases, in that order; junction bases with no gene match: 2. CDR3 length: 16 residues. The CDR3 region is CASSESAGASTDTQYF. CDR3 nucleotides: TGCGCCAGCAGTGAGTCAGCGGGAGCCAGCACAGATACGCAGTATTTT.